These T cell receptor beta chains were read from a single sample in a study of T cells after yellow fever vaccination. A single record per CDR3 protein comes from TCRdb applying MiXCR to the 5' RACE reads. The repertoire holds about 52,000 distinct CDR3 sequences, around 6.7% seen once, with 24% in the top ten. The specimen comprised CD8+ T cells not binding an NS4B(214-222) dextramer, sorted from PBMCs, sampled 35 to 50 days after the first yellow fever vaccination. The receptor set was obtained from a man aged 18 to 29 who received the YFV17D yellow fever vaccine. CDR3s include the opening cysteine and the closing phenylalanine or tryptophan. The D gene is left open where the match is weak. The size field is filled for only some rows; it gives once, few, many or a size class.

>TRBD2|TRBV4-1|15|many|TRBJ2-7
TGCGCCAGCAGCCAAGGGCTAGCGGGGACCTACGAGCAGTACTTC
CASSQGLAGTYEQYF
>-|TRBV5-6|13|-|TRBJ1-5
TGTGCCAGCAGCTTCGGGTCAGGTCAGCCCCAGCATTTT
CASSFGSGQPQHF
>TRBD1|TRBV6-1|15|few|TRBJ2-5
TGTGCCAGCAGCGAGATAGACAGGGGCGAAGAGACCCAGTACTTC
CASSEIDRGEETQYF
>TRBD2|TRBV2|14|many|TRBJ2-3
TGTGCCAGCAACCGGGGGGGCATCGCAGATACGCAGTATTTT
CASNRGGIADTQYF
>-|TRBV27|16|few|TRBJ2-1
TGTGCCAGCAGTTTATCGGCAGGGTCCCCTTACAATGAGCAGTTCTTC
CASSLSAGSPYNEQFF
>-|TRBV12-3/TRBV12-4|13|many|TRBJ2-7
TGTGCCAGCAAGGGTTCCAACTCCTACGAGCAGTACTTC
CASKGSNSYEQYF
>TRBD2|TRBV3-1|13|-|TRBJ2-5
TGTGCCAGCAGCCTAACTAGCGGGGTGACCCAGTACTTC
CASSLTSGVTQYF
>-|TRBV5-4|13|-|TRBJ2-7
TGTGCCAGCAGCTTGATAGAGGAGGACGAGCAGTACTTC
CASSLIEEDEQYF
>-|TRBV12-3/TRBV12-4|16|many|TRBJ2-1
TGTGCCAGCAGTTTAACGGGGGCTCAGGGGTACAATGAGCAGTTCTTC
CASSLTGAQGYNEQFF
>-|TRBV5-8|15|-|TRBJ1-4
TGTGCCAGCATCACAGCCATTAGAGATAATGAAAAACTGTTTTTT
CASITAIRDNEKLFF
>-|TRBV4-3|13|many|TRBJ1-1
TGCGCCAGCAGCCAAGCCGGGAACACTGAAGCTTTCTTT
CASSQAGNTEAFF
>-|TRBV29-1|13|many|TRBJ1-2
TGCAGCGTTCTCCCCACAGGGAGGTATGGCTACACCTTC
CSVLPTGRYGYTF
>-|TRBV18|17|few|TRBJ2-6
TGTGCCAGCTCACCGAGGACAAGCCCAACCGGGGCCAACGTCCTGACTTTC
CASSPRTSPTGANVLTF
>TRBD2|TRBV5-4|15|few|TRBJ2-1
TGTGCCAGCAGCTTTAGCGGGGGGGCCATGGATGAGCAGTTCTTC
CASSFSGGAMDEQFF
>-|TRBV14|14|-|TRBJ2-3
TGTGCCAGCAGCCAACGACGGGGTTGGGATACGCAGTATTTT
CASSQRRGWDTQYF
>-|TRBV12-3/TRBV12-4|15|many|TRBJ1-4
TGTGCCAGCAGGGGATCGGTGGCCACAAATGAAAAACTGTTTTTT
CASRGSVATNEKLFF
>-|TRBV12-3/TRBV12-4|12|-|TRBJ2-1
TGTGCCAGCAGTGCCACTAGAAATGAGCAGTTCTTC
CASSATRNEQFF
>-|TRBV7-6|14|few|TRBJ2-5
TGTGCCAGCAGCCCCCCGGGCCCCGGAGAGACCCAGTACTTC
CASSPPGPGETQYF
>-|TRBV19|15|many|TRBJ2-5
TGTGCCAGTAGTAGGGGCCGGGGGGCCCAAGAGACCCAGTACTTC
CASSRGRGAQETQYF
>-|TRBV4-3|14|many|TRBJ2-1
TGCGCCAGCAGCCAAACGGGGGAGTCGGGAGAGCAGTTCTTC
CASSQTGESGEQFF
>-|TRBV20-1|19|few|TRBJ2-1
TGCAGTGCTAGAGCTAGCAGGGGGTCTTCCGGGACTAAGATCAATGAGCAGTTCTTC
CSARASRGSSGTKINEQFF
>TRBD2|TRBV6-5|15|-|TRBJ2-3
TGTGCCAGCAACTCTTTAGCGGGGGGCACAGATACGCAGTATTTT
CASNSLAGGTDTQYF
>-|TRBV4-1|14|many|TRBJ2-7
TGCGCCAGCAGCCAAGTAGACAGCTCCTACGAGCAGTACTTC
CASSQVDSSYEQYF
>TRBD2|TRBV5-4|15|-|TRBJ2-3
TGTGCCAGCACGGCGGGGGGGGCGAGCACAGATACGCAGTATTTT
CASTAGGASTDTQYF
>-|TRBV9|14|few|TRBJ1-1
TGTGCCAGCAGCGTAGTTCCCCTCGGGGCTGAAGCTTTCTTT
CASSVVPLGAEAFF
>-|TRBV3-1|14|many|TRBJ1-1
TGTGCCAGCAGCGAAGGAATGACCTACACTGAAGCTTTCTTT
CASSEGMTYTEAFF
>-|TRBV20-1|15|-|TRBJ2-1
TGCAGTGCTCCTAACACGGGAAGCTCCTACAATGAGCAGTTCTTC
CSAPNTGSSYNEQFF
>TRBD1|TRBV7-6|17|few|TRBJ1-2
TGTGCCAGCAGCAGCCGGGACAGGCTAGGAGTCGACTATGGCTACACCTTC
CASSSRDRLGVDYGYTF